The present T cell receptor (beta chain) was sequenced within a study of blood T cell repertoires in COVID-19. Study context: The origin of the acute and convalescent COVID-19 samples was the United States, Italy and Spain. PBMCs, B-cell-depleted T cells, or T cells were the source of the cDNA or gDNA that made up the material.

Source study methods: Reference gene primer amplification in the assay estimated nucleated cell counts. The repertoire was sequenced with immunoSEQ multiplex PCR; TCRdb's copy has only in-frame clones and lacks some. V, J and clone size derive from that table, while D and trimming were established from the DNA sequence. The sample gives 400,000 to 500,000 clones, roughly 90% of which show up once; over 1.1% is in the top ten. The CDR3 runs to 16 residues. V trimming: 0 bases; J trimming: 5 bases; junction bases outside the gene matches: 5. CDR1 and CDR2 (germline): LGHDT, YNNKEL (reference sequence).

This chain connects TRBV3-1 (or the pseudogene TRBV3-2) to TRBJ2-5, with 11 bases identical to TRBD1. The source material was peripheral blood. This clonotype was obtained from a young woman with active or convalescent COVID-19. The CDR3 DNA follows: TGTGCCAGCAGCCAAGATTCTGGACAGGGGGCCGAGACCCAGTACTTC. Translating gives CASSQDSGQGAETQYF.